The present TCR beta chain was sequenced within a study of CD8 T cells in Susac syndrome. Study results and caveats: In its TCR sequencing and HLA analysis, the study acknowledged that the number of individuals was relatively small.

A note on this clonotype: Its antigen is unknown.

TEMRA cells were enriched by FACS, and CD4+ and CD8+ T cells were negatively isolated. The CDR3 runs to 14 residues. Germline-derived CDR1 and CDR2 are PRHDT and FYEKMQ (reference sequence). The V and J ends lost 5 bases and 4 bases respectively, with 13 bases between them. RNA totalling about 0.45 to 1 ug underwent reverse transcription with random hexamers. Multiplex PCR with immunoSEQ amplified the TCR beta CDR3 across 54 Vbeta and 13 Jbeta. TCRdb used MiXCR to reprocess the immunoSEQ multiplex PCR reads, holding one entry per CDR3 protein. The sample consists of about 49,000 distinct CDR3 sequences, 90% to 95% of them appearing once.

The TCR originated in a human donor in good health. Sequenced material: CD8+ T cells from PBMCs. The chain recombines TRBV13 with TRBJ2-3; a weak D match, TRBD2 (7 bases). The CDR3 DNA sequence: TGTGCCAGCAGCCCACGAGGGGGGGCAGATACGCAGTATTTT. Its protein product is CASSPRGGADTQYF.